This is a list of T cell receptor beta chains from one sample in a study of T cells in Graves' hyperthyroidism and ophthalmopathy. One entry per CDR3 protein, called by TCRdb with MiXCR from the multiplex PCR reads. The data contain approximately 610,000 distinct CDR3 sequences, roughly 14% of them singletons. The sequenced sample consisted of blood. All receptors derive from a woman between 40 and 55 years old with Graves' ophthalmopathy. The CDR3 runs from the conserved cysteine through the conserved F or W. Fields, in order: D gene, V gene, clone size, J gene, CDR3 DNA, CDR3 protein. A D gene is named only where the DNA matches it firmly. Clone size, where shown, is once, few, many, or a class for clones that have expanded.

-	TRBV12-3/TRBV12-4	many	TRBJ1-2	TGTGCCAGCGGTGAACGCGGACTTTATGGCTACACCTTC	CASGERGLYGYTF
-	TRBV11-2	many	TRBJ2-2	TGTGCCAGCAGTCCGGGACACGACACCGGGGAGCTGTTTTTT	CASSPGHDTGELFF
TRBD1	TRBV2	few	TRBJ2-7	TGTGCCAGCAGTATACAGGGGATTGCCTACGAGCAGTACTTC	CASSIQGIAYEQYF
-	TRBV12-3/TRBV12-4	many	TRBJ2-5	TGTGCCAGCAGTCGGGACACCCAAGAGACCCAGTACTTC	CASSRDTQETQYF
-	TRBV19	few	TRBJ1-1	TGTGCCAGTAGTTGGGGCTCTTCCGGCGACACTGAAGCTTTCTTT	CASSWGSSGDTEAFF
TRBD1	TRBV12-3/TRBV12-4	many	TRBJ1-3	TGTGCCAGCAGGATGGGACAGGGAGAGAACACCATATATTTT	CASRMGQGENTIYF
-	TRBV7-3	many	TRBJ2-5	TGTGCCAGCAGCTTAACATCCGAGGGAGAGACCCAGTACTTC	CASSLTSEGETQYF
-	TRBV27	many	TRBJ1-2	TGTGCCAGCAGTAGGGTCTCTAACTATGGCTACACCTTC	CASSRVSNYGYTF
-	TRBV28	many	TRBJ2-7	TGTGCCAGCAGTTTCCGGGGACGAGGGGGGGAGCAGTACTTC	CASSFRGRGGEQYF
-	TRBV29-1	-	TRBJ2-3	TGCAGCGTTTCAATGGTACAATGGGGCACAGATACGCAGTATTTT	CSVSMVQWGTDTQYF
-	TRBV2	many	TRBJ1-1	TGTGCCACCCCAGTGGGGGAGATGAACACTGAAGCTTTCTTT	CATPVGEMNTEAFF
-	TRBV6-1	many	TRBJ1-1	TGTGCCAGCGTGGGCAGACGGAACACTGAAGCTTTCTTT	CASVGRRNTEAFF
TRBD2	TRBV29-1	many	TRBJ2-7	TGCAGCGTTGAAGATCAGTCTAGCGGGGGTCGGGAGCAGTACTTC	CSVEDQSSGGREQYF
TRBD1	TRBV15	many	TRBJ1-2	TGTGCCACCAGCAAAGGGGAGACAGGGGGCTTGGTCTATGGCTACACCTTC	CATSKGETGGLVYGYTF
TRBD1	TRBV20-1	many	TRBJ2-6	TGCAGTGCTAGTGGACAGGGGGTCCGCTCTGGGGCCAACGTCCTGACTTTC	CSASGQGVRSGANVLTF
-	TRBV6-1	many	TRBJ1-1	TGTGCCAGCAGGCATTCCTCCAGGGACACTGAAGCTTTCTTT	CASRHSSRDTEAFF
TRBD2	TRBV6-1	many	TRBJ2-3	TGTGCCAGCAGACTAGCGGAGACCCGCGCAGATACGCAGTATTTT	CASRLAETRADTQYF
-	TRBV19	many	TRBJ1-2	TGTGCCAGTAGTATCATCGACAGAACAGAACTTATGGCTACACCTTTCCTCTTC	CASSIIDRTELMATPFLF
-	TRBV27	many	TRBJ1-4	TGTGCCAGCAGTCTCTCTGTAATCATGGCTAATGAAAAACTGTTTTTT	CASSLSVIMANEKLFF
-	TRBV27	many	TRBJ2-5	TGTGCCAGCAGATGGGCTAGCCAAGAGACCCAGTACTTC	CASRWASQETQYF
TRBD1	TRBV4-1	-	TRBJ2-7	TGCGCCAGCGGCCTCATGCCGGGACAGGGCTCCTACGAGCAGTACTTC	CASGLMPGQGSYEQYF
-	TRBV28	-	TRBJ2-7	TGTGCCAGCAGACTGGGCGGAGGGATCTACGAGCAGTACTTC	CASRLGGGIYEQYF
TRBD1	TRBV6-2/TRBV6-3	many	TRBJ2-2	TGTGCCAGCAGGGTCGACAGGGGGCTTTACACCGGGGAGCTGTTTTTT	CASRVDRGLYTGELFF
-	TRBV12-3/TRBV12-4	many	TRBJ1-5	TGTGCCAGCAGTCCGCAGGTTCAGCCCCAGCATTTT	CASSPQVQPQHF
-	TRBV10-3	many	TRBJ2-5	TGTGCCATCAGTGAACCGGGACAACAAGAGACCCAGTACTTC	CAISEPGQQETQYF
-	TRBV28	few	TRBJ2-5	TGTGCCAGCAGTCCCATGAGGGTCCAAGAGACCCAGTACTTC	CASSPMRVQETQYF
-	TRBV6-2/TRBV6-3	-	TRBJ2-6	TGTGCCAGTAAAGGCAGGGCTGGGGCCAACGTCCTGACTTTC	CASKGRAGANVLTF
TRBD1	TRBV25-1	many	TRBJ1-5	TGTGCCAGCAGTGCCTCGGGACAGGGCAATCAGCCCCAGCATTTT	CASSASGQGNQPQHF
-	TRBV7-8	many	TRBJ2-2	TGTGCCAGCAGCCCACGGGTGGCGACTTACACCAGGGAGCTGTTTTTT	CASSPRVATYTRELFF